The source of this T cell receptor beta chain is a study of blood T cells in healthy people across ages. The study's findings and limits: With age, beta diversity per million T cells declined roughly linearly, significantly by roughly 40.

Aged about 6 to 90, donors were systemically healthy Caucasians from Russia. The authors drew roughly 9.8 milliliters of peripheral blood from each donor. Alongside a J-beta primer mix, a sample-barcoded 5' primer served in a second PCR lasting 7 to 11 cycles. The template-switch adaptor, which had 12 random nucleotides, put a tag on each cDNA molecule. MiXCR, applied by TCRdb to the 5' RACE reads, yields one record per CDR3 protein. The table records under 800,000 distinct CDR3 sequences, roughly 41% of them present only once. On this clonotype: The antigen is not known.

Trimming pared 3 bases from V and 5 bases from J, leaving 16 bases between. This CDR3 has 14 amino acids. Looked up from germline, CDR1 is DFQATT and CDR2 is SNEGSKA (reference sequence). The genes are TRBV20-1 and TRBJ2-5; D is ambiguous. Source material: blood. The sequence was obtained from a woman aged 55-69 years in good health. For the CDR3, the DNA is TGCAGTGCTAGTGTATCCGGCTTTAGTGAGACCCAGTACTTC. Translated: CSASVSGFSETQYF.